One sample yielded the 18 T cell receptor beta chains listed below, sequenced in a study of sequential checkpoint blockade in melanoma. Data came from immunoSEQ multiplex PCR; TCRdb stores just in-frame clones and leaves some out. This sample yields approximately 6,100 clones, of which around 57% are seen a single time; around a sixth belongs to the top ten. Treatment in this sample: randomized to nivolumab then ipilimumab (arm A) or the reverse (arm B). The sample consisted of CD8+ T cells sorted from blood (inferred from file names), taken from a patient given nivolumab and ipilimumab in sequence. These receptors originate from a human donor with melanoma.

This clone is medium-sized. The chain employs TRBV7-9 and TRBJ1-1; tentatively, D is TRBD1 (5 bases). The CDR3 spans 17 residues. V was cut by 2 bases and J by 5 bases, with 21 bases left in between. Germline V CDR1 and CDR2: SEHNR, FQNEAQ (reference sequence). The CDR3 sequence: CASSLLPVGGVRTEAFF. For the CDR3, the DNA is TGTGCCAGCAGCTTACTCCCGGTGGGGGGAGTGAGGACTGAAGCTTTCTTT.

The chain has TRBV29-1 and TRBJ2-7, with TRBD2 matching over 11 bases. The CDR3 consists of 13 residues. CDR1 SQVTM and CDR2 ANQGSEA come from the germline V gene. The junction had 1 base not matched to a gene; V was cut back by 3 bases and J by 3 bases. CDR3 in DNA: TGCAGCGTTGAGACTAGCGGGAACTACGAGCAGTACTTC. Translated: CSVETSGNYEQYF.

The rearrangement links TRBV7-8 to TRBJ1-5, with 9 bases identical to TRBD1. The CDR3 runs to 15 residues. V shed 1 base and J 2 bases; nucleotides not matched to a gene: 0. Germline assignment: CDR1 SGHVS and CDR2 FQNEAQ. The CDR3 coding sequence is TGTGCCAGCAGCTTAGGGACAGGGGGCAATCAGCCCCAGCATTTT. Protein sequence: CASSLGTGGNQPQHF.

The V gene is TRBV13, the J gene TRBJ2-2, with TRBD2 matching over 13 bases. Trimming at V came to 5 bases and at J to 5 bases, leaving 2 bases not matched to a gene. The CDR3 is made up of 15 amino acids. Germline V gives CDR1 PRHDT, CDR2 FYEKMQ (reference sequence). The chain's CDR3 is CASSILAGGTGELFF. CDR3 nucleotide sequence: TGTGCCAGCAGCATACTAGCGGGGGGGACCGGGGAGCTGTTTTTT.

V is TRBV10-1 and J is TRBJ2-1; 9 positions match TRBD1. Germline CDR1 WNHNN, CDR2 SYGVQD (reference sequence). The CDR3 covers 13 residues. V was clipped by 6 bases and J by 9 bases; unmatched bases: 6. CDR3 in DNA: TGCGCCAGCAGCGGACAGGGGCGGATTGAGCAGTTCTTC. This translates into CASSGQGRIEQFF.

This chain connects TRBV2 to TRBJ2-1, with 9 bases matching TRBD2. V lost 11 bases to trimming and J lost 4 bases; unmatched junction nucleotides: 24. Germline V gives CDR1 SNHLY, CDR2 FYNNEI. This CDR3 contains 19 residues. This CDR3 is CAGLARSPGASGTYNEQFF. CDR3 DNA: TGTGCCGGACTCGCTAGATCTCCTGGGGCTAGCGGGACATACAATGAGCAGTTCTTC. Using reference TRBV2 and TRBJ2-1 for the parts outside the CDR3, the full variable domain is EPEVTQTPSHQVTQMGQEVILRCVPISNHLYFYWYRQILGQKVEFLVSFYNNEISEKSEIFDDQFSVERPDGSNFTLKIRSTKLEDSAMYFCAGLARSPGASGTYNEQFFGPGTRLTVL.

The chain couples TRBV5-6 to TRBJ2-3; 12 nucleotides agree with TRBD2. J was trimmed by 2 bases and V by 4 bases; bases with no gene match: 14. The CDR3 has 19 residues. Germline CDR1 is SGHDT and CDR2 is YYEEEE. The CDR3 region has the DNA TGTGCCAGCAGCGTGGTATTCCGGACTAGCGGGGAGCACACAGATACGCAGTATTTT. Amino acids: CASSVVFRTSGEHTDTQYF.

The chain employs TRBV2 and TRBJ2-3; TRBD2 aligns across 13 bases. V shed 1 base, J shed 1 base, and the junction held 2 bases outside the gene matches. Germline V lookup: CDR1 SNHLY, CDR2 FYNNEI. The CDR3 loop spans 17 amino acids. CDR3: CASSEVGLAGGTDTQYF. DNA for the CDR3: TGTGCCAGCAGTGAAGTCGGACTAGCGGGGGGCACAGATACGCAGTATTTT.

The chain has TRBV6-5 and TRBJ2-1; unclear D gene. The CDR3 is 15 amino acids. The ends were cut back, 2 bases at V and 0 bases at J, with 8 bases in the middle. Per germline, CDR1 MNHEY and CDR2 SVGAGI. The CDR3 loop reads CASSYSSSSYNEQFF. The CDR3 nucleotides are TGTGCCAGCAGTTACAGTTCCAGCTCCTACAATGAGCAGTTCTTC.

V usage is TRBV19 and J usage is TRBJ1-1, with D perhaps TRBD1 (6 bases). The CDR3 runs 16 residues. Germline CDR1 reads LNHDA; CDR2 reads SQIVND (reference sequence). Trimming cost V 4 bases and J 2 bases, with 17 bases left between them. The CDR3 spells CASSRAMWTDNTEAFF. CDR3 in DNA: TGTGCCAGTAGTAGAGCCATGTGGACAGATAACACTGAAGCTTTCTTT.

This clone was observed a few times. The chain carries TRBV19 and TRBJ1-1; 9 nucleotides align to TRBD1. V dropped 8 bases and J dropped 1; count of bases not matched to a gene: 5. Looked up from germline, CDR1 is LNHDA and CDR2 is SQIVND (reference sequence). This CDR3 spans 14 amino acids. The CDR3 loop reads CASYTGGANTEAFF. The CDR3 region has the DNA TGTGCCAGTTATACAGGGGGCGCGAACACTGAAGCTTTCTTT.

This clone is deemed medium-sized. The chain recombines TRBV29-1 with TRBJ2-7; 9 bases agree with TRBD1. The CDR3 has 13 amino acids. V lost 4 bases and J lost 5; bases outside the gene matches: 6. Germline CDR1 reads SQVTM; CDR2 reads ANQGSEA. CDR3 coding DNA: TGCAGCGTTGGATGGACAGGGGAGAACGAGCAGTACTTC. Protein sequence: CSVGWTGENEQYF.

The rearrangement links TRBV15 to TRBJ1-6; D is unresolved. V was clipped by 1 base and J by 1 base, with 8 bases between them. CDR1 LNHNV and CDR2 YYDKDF come from the germline V gene (reference sequence). The CDR3 totals 16 residues. The CDR3 bases are TGTGCCACCAGCAGAGGAGGGAGTTCCTATAATTCACCCCTCCACTTT. Translating gives CATSRGGSSYNSPLHF.

The gene calls are TRBV6-1 and TRBJ2-7; 11 bases line up with TRBD2. Germline trimming cut 6 bases from V and 7 bases from J; bases unmatched to any gene: 11. Looked up from germline, CDR1 is MNHNS and CDR2 is SASEGT. The CDR3 has 15 amino acids. The chain's CDR3 is CASSLILAGALEQYF. CDR3 bases: TGTGCCAGCAGCTTGATACTAGCGGGGGCGTTGGAGCAGTACTTC.

There are a few counts of this clone. The chain combines TRBV6-5 with TRBJ2-1; TRBD2 matches at 7 bases. V was clipped by 2 bases and J by 6 bases; unmatched bases: 7. The CDR3 consists of 15 residues. The germline gives CDR1 MNHEY, CDR2 SVGAGI. As DNA, the CDR3 is TGTGCCAGCAGTTACCCCCTTGGGGGGGGCAATGAGCAGTTCTTC. As protein: CASSYPLGGGNEQFF.

This clone showed up just a few times. The chain recombines TRBV5-1 with TRBJ1-2, with 7 positions matching TRBD1. Germline V CDR1 and CDR2: SGHRS, YFSETQ. The CDR3 consists of 16 residues. Trimming at V came to 4 bases and at J to 2 bases, leaving 11 bases not matched to a gene. The CDR3 loop is CASSPEGTAENYGYTF. The CDR3 coding sequence is TGCGCCAGCAGCCCAGAAGGGACAGCAGAAAACTATGGCTACACCTTC.

This clone turned up a few times. J is TRBJ1-1 and V is TRBV19, with D possibly matching TRBD1 (5 bases). V was cut by 7 bases and J by 2 bases, with 11 bases left in between. This CDR3 comprises 13 residues. Looked up from germline, CDR1 is LNHDA and CDR2 is SQIVND (reference sequence). CDR3 bases: TGTGCCAGTAACTGGGGCGGAAACACTGAAGCTTTCTTT. This translates into CASNWGGNTEAFF.

The genes are TRBV7-3 and TRBJ2-3; D might be TRBD1 (6 bases). CDR1 and CDR2 (germline): SGHTA, FQGTGA. Trimming pared 5 bases from V and 6 bases from J, leaving 6 bases between. The CDR3 contains 11 residues. DNA of the CDR3: TGTGCCAGCAGCCAGGGGGATACGCAGTATTTT. Protein sequence: CASSQGDTQYF.